This TCR beta chain was observed in a study of T-cell memory formation after mild COVID-19. Study details: Each donor largely had its own TCR clusters.

This clonotype was observed many times. Looked up from germline, CDR1 is SGHVS and CDR2 is FQNEAQ. Trimming left V 6 bases short and J 0 bases short, with 12 bases between. The length of the CDR3 is 16 residues. TCRdb redid the calling of the 5' RACE reads with MiXCR, one entry per CDR3 protein. The sample lists roughly 250,000 distinct CDR3 sequences, 16% occurring once. The receptor was derived from a young man who had mild COVID-19 (a few samples of this study predate the infection). Cell type and time point are not known. The chain employs TRBV7-8 and TRBJ1-6; D unresolved. The sequenced material came from PBMCs or a T cell subset sorted from them (not recorded which). The CDR3 region is CASRPVPSSYNSPLHF. CDR3 in DNA: TGTGCCAGCAGACCCGTCCCGAGCTCCTATAATTCACCCCTCCACTTT.